The present T cell receptor (beta chain) was sequenced within a study of blood T cell repertoires in COVID-19 (TCRdb year 2020). General notes on the study: The collaborator samples originated in the United States, Italy and Spain and spanned the acute and convalescent phases of COVID-19. The material from the prospective study consisted of cDNA or gDNA derived from T cells, B-cell-depleted T cells, or PBMCs. Subjects who had been exposed to COVID-19, were actively infected with it, or had recovered from it provided the deeply sampled blood TCRbeta repertoires that made up the dataset. A freely available public database, intended as a resource for researchers studying the immune response to SARS-CoV-2, is where the repertoires were released. Samples came from the ongoing ImmuneRACE study (first 160 participants) plus 1,254 subjects from 6 global collaborators. The sample metadata nearly always contained a de-identified subject ID, COVID-19 status, age in years and sex. Where HLA class I and class II types were available, the types were taken from metadata supplied by the sample provider, not from assay-based typing.

What the work shows at the level of the full study, not this receptor alone: How much clinical and demographic metadata was included differed by source and by participant, and the metadata was provided uncurated.

On this clone: The clone's antigen remains unknown. Per-base quality was not reported, and no clone a single base away is much larger than it.

TCRbeta CDR3 regions were amplified from genomic DNA by means of the immunoSEQ Assay, a bias-controlled multiplex PCR. The original pipeline was this. The number of nucleated cells in each sample was estimated from the amplification of reference gene primers within the assay. To quantify the absolute abundance of each unique TCRbeta CDR3 rearrangement, sequence reads were collapsed and filtered. For each sample, productive Simpson clonality was calculated as the square root of Simpson's diversity index across productive rearrangements. The table comes from immuneACCESS by way of TCRdb, which keeps in-frame sequences with V and J called. Part of the clones is missing from these tables; in studies checked, under half for an unresolved V gene and the rest for unknown reasons. V and J calls plus clone size are reproduced from that table; the DNA served to infer D and trimming. For this sample the table gives about 80,000 clones, of which 65% to 85% were detected only once. 3% to 4.5% of the sample lies in the top ten.

Each collaborating institution followed its own protocols to collect whole blood in K2EDTA tubes. For TCRbeta analysis, collaborator samples were shipped as frozen whole blood, as isolated PBMCs, or as DNA extracted from either sample type. For CDR1 and CDR2, the germline V gene lists MDHEN and SYDVKM. Its CDR3 holds 16 amino acids, cysteine through phenylalanine. Left in the record is the CDR3 DNA by itself, 48 bases read in frame from the first base. The junction carries 21 bases between V and J, which are trimmed by 7 bases and 5 bases respectively. The specimen was peripheral blood. Rearrangement joined TRBV28 to TRBJ1-3, and possibly TRBD1, on 6 matching bases. The source of this sequence is a man aged 50 or older with acute or convalescent COVID-19. The sequenced DNA is TGTGCCAGCATCCCTGGGGCAGGGGCCGGGAGAAACACCATATATTTT. It codes for CASIPGAGAGRNTIYF.